These 4 T cell receptor beta chains were all obtained from the same sample, sequenced in a study of blood T cell repertoires in COVID-19. TCRdb keeps only in-frame clones here, not all; method: immunoSEQ multiplex PCR. The table has about 90,000 clones, around three quarters seen once. Sequenced input: peripheral blood. The receptors were gathered from a woman in her 70s with acute or convalescent COVID-19.

This chain connects TRBV2 to TRBJ1-1, with a weak D call TRBD1 (5 bases). The CDR3 runs to 16 residues. The germline CDR1 and CDR2 sequences are SNHLY and FYNNEI. Trimming stripped 6 bases from V and 0 bases from J, with 17 bases between. The CDR3 is CASRFDTGVMNTEAFF. CDR3 bases: TGTGCCAGCAGGTTTGACACAGGTGTCATGAACACTGAAGCTTTCTTT.

The V call is TRBV7-2, the J call TRBJ2-7; 7 bases are a match to TRBD2. Germline V gene lookup returns CDR1 SGHTA and CDR2 FQGNSA. The CDR3 runs 18 residues. The trim removed 0 bases at V and 2 bases at J, leaving 13 bases unmatched. The CDR3 bases are TGTGCCAGCAGCTTAGCTCTCCCTAGCGGAACTTTCGCCTACGAGCAGTACTTC. It yields the protein CASSLALPSGTFAYEQYF.

The CDR3 protein is CASSQEAGGQETQYF. DNA of the CDR3: TGTGCCAGCAGTCAAGAAGCGGGGGGGCAAGAGACCCAGTACTTC. The rearrangement links TRBV6-4 to TRBJ2-5, with TRBD2 matching 10 bases. This CDR3 has 15 amino acids. The V gene's germline CDR1 is MRHNA and CDR2 SNTAGT. Unmatched junction bases numbered 5, after V lost 5 bases and J lost 2 bases.

The V call is TRBV30, the J call TRBJ2-1, with unresolved D. The CDR3 has 15 amino acids. Trimming took 0 bases from V and 9 from J, leaving 18 bases between them. Germline V CDR1 and CDR2: GTSNPN, SVGIG (reference sequence). CDR3 protein: CAWSVAPSSVGEQFF. Here the CDR3 DNA reads TGTGCCTGGAGTGTTGCTCCTTCCTCGGTTGGTGAGCAGTTCTTC.